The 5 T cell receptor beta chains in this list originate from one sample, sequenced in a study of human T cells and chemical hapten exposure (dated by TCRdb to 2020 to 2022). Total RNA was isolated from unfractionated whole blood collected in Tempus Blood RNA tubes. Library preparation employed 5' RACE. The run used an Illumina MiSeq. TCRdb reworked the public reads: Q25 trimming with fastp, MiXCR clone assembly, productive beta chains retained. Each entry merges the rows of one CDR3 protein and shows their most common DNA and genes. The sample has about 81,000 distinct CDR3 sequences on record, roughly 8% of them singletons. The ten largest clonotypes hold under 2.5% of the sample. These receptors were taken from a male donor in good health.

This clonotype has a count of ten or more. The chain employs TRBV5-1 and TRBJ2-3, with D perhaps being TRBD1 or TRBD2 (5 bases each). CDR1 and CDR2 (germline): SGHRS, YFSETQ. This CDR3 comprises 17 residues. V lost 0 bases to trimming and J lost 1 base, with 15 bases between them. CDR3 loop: CASSLVGGRSRTDTQYF. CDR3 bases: TGCGCCAGCAGCTTGGTTGGGGGAAGGAGCCGCACAGATACGCAGTATTTT.

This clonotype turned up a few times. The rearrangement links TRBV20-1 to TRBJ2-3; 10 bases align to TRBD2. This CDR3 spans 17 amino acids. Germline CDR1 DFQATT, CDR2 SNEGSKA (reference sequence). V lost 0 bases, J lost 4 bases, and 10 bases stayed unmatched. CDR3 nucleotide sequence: TGCAGTGCTAGAGATTTTCCAGCGGGAGGGCCCCCAGATACGCAGTATTTT. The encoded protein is CSARDFPAGGPPDTQYF.

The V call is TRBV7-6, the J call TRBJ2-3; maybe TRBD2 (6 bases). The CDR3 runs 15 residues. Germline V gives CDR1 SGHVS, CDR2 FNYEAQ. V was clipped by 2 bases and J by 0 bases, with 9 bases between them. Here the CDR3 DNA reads TGTGCCAGCAGCTTATTAGCGGTTAGCACAGATACGCAGTATTTT. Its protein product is CASSLLAVSTDTQYF.

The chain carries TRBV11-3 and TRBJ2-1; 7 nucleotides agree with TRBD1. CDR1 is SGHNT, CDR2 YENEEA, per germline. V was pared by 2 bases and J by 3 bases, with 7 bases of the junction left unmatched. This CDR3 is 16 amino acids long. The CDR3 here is CASSLTYRQGYNEQFF. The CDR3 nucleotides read TGTGCCAGCAGCTTAACCTATCGACAGGGCTACAATGAGCAGTTCTTC.

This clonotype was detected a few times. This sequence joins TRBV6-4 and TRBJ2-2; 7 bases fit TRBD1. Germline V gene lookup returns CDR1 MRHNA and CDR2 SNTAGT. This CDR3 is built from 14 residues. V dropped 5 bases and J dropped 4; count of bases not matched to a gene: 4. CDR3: CASSQTGTTGELFF. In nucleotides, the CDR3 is TGTGCCAGCAGTCAGACAGGGACCACCGGGGAGCTGTTTTTT.